The 30 T cell receptor beta chains presented below share a single source sample, sequenced in a study of regulatory T cells in long-lasting Graves disease. This sample's time point: persistent/refractory GD, antithyroid drugs over 5 years with positive TRAb. Scientists built the TCR library using RNA that was extracted from PBMCs. Building of the TCR beta libraries involved iRepertoire HTBI primers and Arm-PCR of CDR3 regions. In TCRdb, the multiplex PCR reads were re-called with MiXCR into one record per CDR3 protein. The sample lists about 430,000 distinct CDR3 sequences, 21% seen once, with roughly an eighth in the top ten. Sequencing was performed on peripheral blood mononuclear cells (PBMCs), taken when the disease was refractory, from a patient treated with antithyroid drugs. The receptors were sampled from a female donor with Graves disease.

This clonotype was counted many times. The chain couples TRBV12-3 or TRBV12-4 to TRBJ2-6, with D maybe TRBD1 (5 bases). Trimming took off 3 bases at V and 4 bases at J, with 7 bases between the two ends. The length of the CDR3 is 14 residues. Written as DNA, the CDR3 is TGTGCCAGCAGTTTCAGGACAGGGGCCAACGTCCTGACTTTC. As protein: CASSFRTGANVLTF.

This clonotype was counted a few times. The CDR3 spells CASSQGGDVYGYTF. DNA of the CDR3: TGTGCCAGCAGCCAGGGGGGCGACGTCTATGGCTACACCTTC. The chain employs TRBV4-2 and TRBJ1-2; D may be TRBD1 (6 bases). Trimming shortened V by 3 bases and J by 4 bases, and 12 bases separated the two germline ends. CDR1 and CDR2 from the germline V gene are LGHNA and YNFKEQ. The CDR3 sequence is 14 residues long.

The chain couples TRBV20-1 to TRBJ2-4; D remains unclear. CDR3 length: 15 residues. With 0 bases removed from V and 5 bases from J, the gap between germline ends came to 14 bases. Looked up from germline, CDR1 is DFQATT and CDR2 is SNEGSKA (reference sequence). The chain's CDR3 is CSAREAAGRQNIQYF. In DNA form, the CDR3 reads TGCAGTGCTAGAGAGGCCGCCGGGCGCCAAAACATTCAGTACTTC.

This clonotype was recorded many times. Sequence at one end of the junction differs from germline and may be a read error. V is TRBV28 and J is TRBJ1-2; D is ambiguous. Germline CDR1 is MDHEN and CDR2 is SYDVKM. The CDR3 consists of 12 residues. CDR3 nucleotides: TGTGCCAGCAGCTTATCCAGTTATGGCTACACCTTC. The encoded protein is CASSLSSYGYTF.

V gene TRBV6-2 or TRBV6-3 combines with J gene TRBJ1-4; 7 bases map to TRBD1. The V and J ends lost 6 bases and 0 bases, in that order; junction bases with no gene match: 10. Germline CDR1 and CDR2: MNHEY and SVGEGT. The CDR3 has 17 amino acids. Written as DNA, the CDR3 is TGTGCCAGCAGCCCGAGACAGGGCATGGCAACTAATGAAAAACTGTTTTTT. Translating gives CASSPRQGMATNEKLFF.

This clonotype was counted only a few times. This chain connects TRBV7-9 to TRBJ2-5; D not certain. The CDR3 runs to 13 residues. Germline CDR1 SEHNR, CDR2 FQNEAQ (reference sequence). Trimming removed 3 bases at V and 2 bases at J, with 7 bases between. The CDR3 nucleotides are TGTGCCAGCAGCTTCGTGTATCAAGAGACCCAGTACTTC. Amino acid sequence: CASSFVYQETQYF.

The sample holds many counts of this clonotype. The V and J genes are TRBV20-1 and TRBJ2-5, with 10 nucleotides matching TRBD2. Looked up from germline, CDR1 is DFQATT and CDR2 is SNEGSKA (reference sequence). The CDR3 consists of 19 residues. The V and J ends lost 0 bases and 5 bases, in that order; junction bases with no gene match: 18. CDR3 sequence reads: CSARDGPTASGSAWETQYF. For the CDR3, the DNA is TGCAGTGCTAGAGATGGCCCCACCGCTAGCGGGAGCGCTTGGGAGACCCAGTACTTC.

The chain has TRBV10-3 and TRBJ2-2; 7 nucleotides align to TRBD1. The CDR3 length is 13 residues. From germline, CDR1 is ENHRY and CDR2 SYGVKD. Losses at the gene ends were 9 bases for V and 0 bases for J; bases not matched to a gene: 1. Here the CDR3 DNA reads TGTGCCATGGGACAGACGAACACCGGGGAGCTGTTTTTT. Its protein product is CAMGQTNTGELFF.

The chain carries TRBV4-1 and TRBJ2-4, with 12 bases aligning to TRBD2. Germline V CDR1 and CDR2: MGHRA, YSYEKL. The CDR3 has 17 amino acids. The V gene end was trimmed by 0 bases and the J gene end by 8 bases; junction bases not matched to a gene: 8. Written as DNA, the CDR3 is TGCGCCAGCAGCCAAGATCTTATCCTAGCGGGAGGGTACATTCAGTACTTC. Translation: CASSQDLILAGGYIQYF.

This clonotype was seen repeatedly, ten times or more. The V call is TRBV20-1, the J call TRBJ2-7, with 9 bases matching TRBD2. Germline assignment: CDR1 DFQATT and CDR2 SNEGSKA (reference sequence). The CDR3 is made up of 16 amino acids. The J segment lost 5 bases and the V segment lost 6 bases, leaving 17 bases of the junction unmatched. In DNA, the CDR3 is TGCAGTGCCGACCGGCATGATAGCGGGAGTGATCACGAGCAGTACTTC. It translates to CSADRHDSGSDHEQYF.

The sample holds a few counts of this clonotype. The chain is built from TRBV7-8 and TRBJ2-3; D not resolved. In germline, CDR1 is SGHVS, CDR2 FQNEAQ. V dropped 3 bases and J dropped 2 bases, with 6 bases sitting between them. The CDR3 contains 13 residues. CDR3 DNA sequence: TGTGCCAGCAGCTTGAGCATCACAGATACGCAGTATTTT. This translates into CASSLSITDTQYF.

CDR3 in amino acids: CSAIGGTEAFF. The CDR3 nucleotides are TGCAGTGCGATAGGGGGGACTGAAGCTTTCTTT. The gene calls are TRBV20-1 and TRBJ1-1, with D perhaps matching TRBD1 (6 bases). Trimming shortened V by 6 bases and J by 5 bases, and 10 bases separated the two germline ends. The germline V gene encodes CDR1 DFQATT and CDR2 SNEGSKA (reference sequence). This CDR3 has 11 amino acids.

This clonotype was observed at least ten times. The CDR3 bases are TGCAGTGCTCGCCCGCGGCTCTCCTATAATTCACCCCTCCACTTT. Its translation: CSARPRLSYNSPLHF. This sequence joins TRBV20-1 and TRBJ1-6; no firm D call. The germline V gene encodes CDR1 DFQATT and CDR2 SNEGSKA (reference sequence). The CDR3 covers 15 residues. V lost 5 bases, J lost 0 bases, and 11 bases lay in between.

The chain's CDR3 is CASSVAGREGSGANVLTF. In DNA form, the CDR3 reads TGTGCCAGCAGCGTAGCGGGGCGGGAGGGCTCTGGGGCCAACGTCCTGACTTTC. The V gene is TRBV9, the J gene TRBJ2-6, with TRBD2 matching 9 bases. Losses at the gene ends were 0 bases for V and 0 bases for J; bases not matched to a gene: 4. The CDR3 has 18 amino acids. Germline CDR1 SGDLS, CDR2 YYNGEE.

The gene calls are TRBV9 and TRBJ2-7, with 8 bases that match TRBD2. Germline V gene sequence: CDR1 SGDLS, CDR2 YYNGEE. V shed 4 bases, J shed 4 bases, and the junction held 10 bases outside the gene matches. This CDR3 comprises 15 residues. Written as DNA, the CDR3 is TGTGCCAGCAGCCCCCTTTGGGCTAGCGGGTACGAGCAGTACTTC. This encodes CASSPLWASGYEQYF.

The chain combines TRBV27 with TRBJ1-1; D not resolved. V was shortened by 7 bases and J by 8 bases, with 11 bases between the two germline ends. The CDR3 spans 11 residues. Germline CDR1 is MNHEY and CDR2 is SMNVEV (reference sequence). The DNA for the CDR3 is TGTGCCAGCAAGAAAGGATGGGAAGCTTTCTTT. It yields the protein CASKKGWEAFF.

This sequence joins TRBV24-1 and TRBJ2-1; 10 nucleotides align to TRBD2. The CDR3 sequence is 16 residues long. Per germline, CDR1 KGHDR and CDR2 SFDVKD. V trimming: 4 bases; J trimming: 7 bases; junction bases outside the gene matches: 9. The CDR3 loop is CATSDVLAGVRNEQFF. The CDR3 nucleotides read TGTGCCACCAGTGACGTTCTAGCGGGAGTTAGAAATGAGCAGTTCTTC.

This clonotype was detected many times. The chain has TRBV5-1 and TRBJ1-1, with 11 bases that match TRBD1. Looked up from germline, CDR1 is SGHRS and CDR2 is YFSETQ. V lost 0 bases, J lost 7 bases, and 5 bases stayed unmatched. The length of the CDR3 is 15 residues. The CDR3 reads CASSLGTGGIGEAFF. The CDR3 bases are TGCGCCAGCAGCTTGGGGACAGGGGGCATCGGTGAAGCTTTCTTT.

On this clonotype: Given a much more abundant clone one base away, this may be a read error. V is TRBV5-1 and J is TRBJ1-1, with TRBD1 identical over 7 bases. Germline trimming cut 6 bases from V and 4 bases from J; bases unmatched to any gene: 6. CDR3 length equals 13 residues. Germline V lookup: CDR1 SGHRS, CDR2 YFSETQ. The CDR3 coding sequence is TGCGCCAGCACCAAGACAGGGATCACTGAAGCTTTCTTT. Encoded protein: CASTKTGITEAFF.

This clonotype was detected many times. The V gene is TRBV28, the J gene TRBJ2-7; D gene unclear. Trimming pared 3 bases from V and 5 bases from J, leaving 8 bases between. The germline V gene has CDR1 MDHEN and CDR2 SYDVKM. This CDR3 region has 12 residues. The CDR3 here is CASSFGLDEQYF. The CDR3 DNA is TGTGCCAGCAGTTTCGGGTTGGACGAGCAGTACTTC.

The chain couples TRBV12-3 or TRBV12-4 to TRBJ2-1; 9 positions match TRBD1. The CDR3 loop spans 14 amino acids. V lost 5 bases to trimming and J lost 9 bases; unmatched junction nucleotides: 8. CDR3 sequence (DNA): TGTGCCAGCAGTCCGGGACAGGGTGACGGTGAGCAGTTCTTC. It is translated as CASSPGQGDGEQFF.

This clonotype has ten or more counts. The chain is built from TRBV24-1 and TRBJ2-5; possible D gene TRBD1, 5 bases. CDR3 length equals 14 residues. The V end was cut by 3 bases, the J end by 4 bases, with 11 bases between. CDR1 and CDR2 (germline): KGHDR, SFDVKD. The CDR3 is CATSDPTVVETQYF. The CDR3, as DNA: TGTGCCACCAGTGATCCGACAGTCGTAGAGACCCAGTACTTC.

This clonotype was detected only a few times. The chain couples TRBV11-2 to TRBJ2-7; 7 bases are a match to TRBD1. From germline, CDR1 is SGHAT and CDR2 FQNNGV. The CDR3 has 19 residues. V lost 0 bases to trimming and J lost 3 bases; unmatched junction nucleotides: 17. CDR3: CASSLDRFRMTGYFYEQYF. The CDR3 DNA reads TGTGCCAGCAGCTTAGATCGATTTCGGATGACAGGGTATTTCTACGAGCAGTACTTC.

This clonotype was counted at least ten times. The chain has TRBV2 and TRBJ1-5, with D possibly TRBD1 on 5 matching bases. The germline gives CDR1 SNHLY, CDR2 FYNNEI. This CDR3 has 16 amino acids. The V end lost 5 bases, the J end lost 2 bases, and 16 bases lay between the germline ends. CDR3 coding DNA: TGTGCCAGCAGTCCCCGGGGACGGCCTGGCAATCAGCCCCAGCATTTT. Encoded protein: CASSPRGRPGNQPQHF. Using reference TRBV2 and TRBJ1-5 for the parts outside the CDR3, the full variable domain is EPEVTQTPSHQVTQMGQEVILRCVPISNHLYFYWYRQILGQKVEFLVSFYNNEISEKSEIFDDQFSVERPDGSNFTLKIRSTKLEDSAMYFCASSPRGRPGNQPQHFGDGTRLSIL.

This clonotype was counted at least ten times. The chain joins TRBV5-1 to TRBJ2-7; D gene unclear. Germline V CDR1 and CDR2: SGHRS, YFSETQ. V lost 3 bases, J lost 3 bases, and 16 bases lay in between. The CDR3 is 15 residues long. Here the CDR3 DNA reads TGCGCCAGCAGCTCCTCCGAGATAATGGTCTACGAGCAGTACTTC. Its translation: CASSSSEIMVYEQYF.

This clonotype was seen repeatedly, ten times or more. This sequence joins TRBV28 and TRBJ1-2, with D possibly TRBD1 on 5 matching bases. Germline CDR1 is MDHEN and CDR2 is SYDVKM. The length of the CDR3 is 11 residues. Trimming took 7 bases from V and 6 from J, leaving 9 bases between them. This CDR3 reads CASIGGNGYTF. CDR3 nucleotides: TGTGCCAGCATTGGGGGAAATGGCTACACCTTC.

This clonotype was seen at least ten times. The genes are TRBV2 and TRBJ2-7; D unresolved. Trimming removed 6 bases from V and 0 bases from J, with 9 bases in between. The germline CDR1 and CDR2 sequences are SNHLY and FYNNEI. The CDR3 consists of 13 residues. CDR3 sequence: CASRGPSSYEQYF. The DNA for the CDR3 is TGTGCCAGCAGAGGCCCAAGCTCCTACGAGCAGTACTTC.

There are a few counts of this clonotype. V and J are TRBV14 and TRBJ2-7; D is possibly TRBD1 (5 bases). The CDR3 spans 14 residues. Germline-derived CDR1 and CDR2 are SGHDN and FVKESK. Trimming took 4 bases from V and 0 from J, leaving 10 bases between them. CDR3 sequence reads: CASSPRVYSYEQYF. CDR3 bases: TGTGCCAGCAGCCCCAGGGTTTACTCCTACGAGCAGTACTTC.

This clonotype has at least ten counts. The rearrangement links TRBV20-1 to TRBJ2-7; D unresolved. V was trimmed by 0 bases and J by 3 bases, leaving 6 bases between them. The CDR3 totals 12 residues. The germline CDR1 and CDR2 sequences are DFQATT and SNEGSKA (reference sequence). CDR3 amino acids: CSAREFFYEQYF. DNA for the CDR3: TGCAGTGCTAGAGAGTTCTTCTACGAGCAGTACTTC.

CDR3: CASSTIREGAPNQPQHF. The CDR3 bases are TGTGCCAGTAGTACCATAAGAGAGGGGGCCCCCAATCAGCCCCAGCATTTT. The J gene is TRBJ1-5, the V gene TRBV19; TRBD1 matches 7 bases. Germline lookup yields CDR1 LNHDA and CDR2 SQIVND (reference sequence). V shed 4 bases and J 3 bases; nucleotides not matched to a gene: 12. This CDR3 region has 17 residues.